Presented here are 21 T cell receptor beta chains from one specimen sequenced in a study of monozygotic twins with inflammatory bowel disease. TCRdb reprocessed the 5' RACE reads; each CDR3 protein has one entry and no DNA is given. With some 150,000 distinct CDR3 sequences in the sample, the ten largest clones hold roughly 2.3%. Specimen: blood. Receptor source: a human donor with ulcerative colitis or Crohn's disease, or a healthy co-twin of an affected twin (not recorded which).

This rearrangement joins TRBV12-5 to TRBJ2-2. CDR1 LGHNT and CDR2 FRNRAP come from the germline V gene. The CDR3 loop spans 15 amino acids. The CDR3 sequence: CASGGGVPTPGELFF.

J is TRBJ1-5 and V is TRBV28. The germline V gene encodes CDR1 MDHEN and CDR2 SYDVKM. This CDR3 spans 13 amino acids. The CDR3 loop is CASSLTANQPQHF.

The chain combines TRBV4-3 with TRBJ2-6. The CDR3 sequence is 18 residues long. The germline V gene has CDR1 LGHNA and CDR2 YSLEER. CDR3 sequence reads: CASSQDYRRWDGANVLTF.

The chain joins TRBV24-1 to TRBJ2-5; TCRdb's D call, TRBD2, is unchecked because there is no DNA. The CDR3 extends over 13 amino acids. Germline lookup yields CDR1 KGHDR and CDR2 SFDVKD. The CDR3 sequence is CATSVPGDGTQYF.

The chain's CDR3 is CSARSYGGDTQYF. This chain links TRBV20-1 with TRBJ2-3; TCRdb outputs TRBD2, but without DNA this stays unchecked. Looked up from germline, CDR1 is DFQATT and CDR2 is SNEGSKA (reference sequence). The CDR3 covers 13 residues.

V and J are TRBV20-1 and TRBJ2-2; the TRBD2 assignment by TCRdb is unverifiable without DNA. Germline loops: CDR1 DFQATT, CDR2 SNEGSKA (reference sequence). This CDR3 is built from 14 residues. This CDR3 is CSATLAGLTGELFF.

This chain links TRBV18 with TRBJ2-2; the TRBD1 assignment by TCRdb is unverifiable without DNA. Germline values: CDR1 KGHSH, CDR2 LQKENI. This CDR3 region has 15 residues. The CDR3 region is CASSPPQGDTGELFF. Variable domain in full (rest from reference TRBV18 and TRBJ2-2): NAGVMQNPRHLVRRRGQEARLRCSPMKGHSHVYWYRQLPEEGLKFMVYLQKENIIDESGMPKERFSAEFPKEGPSILRIQQVVRGDSAAYFCASSPPQGDTGELFFGEGSRLTVL.

The rearrangement uses TRBV19 and TRBJ1-2; the TRBD1 assignment by TCRdb is unverifiable without DNA. Germline-derived CDR1 and CDR2 are LNHDA and SQIVND (reference sequence). There are 15 residues in the CDR3. The CDR3 sequence: CASSIPGGPDYGYTF.

The V gene is TRBV4-3, the J gene TRBJ1-1; absent DNA, TCRdb's TRBD1 call cannot be checked. The CDR3 extends over 14 amino acids. Germline loops: CDR1 LGHNA, CDR2 YSLEER. CDR3 in amino acids: CASSQKAGGTEAFF.

The rearrangement joins TRBV5-1 to TRBJ2-3; the D call from TCRdb, TRBD2, cannot be confirmed without DNA. Per the germline V gene, CDR1 is SGHRS and CDR2 is YFSETQ. The CDR3 runs 16 residues. CDR3 in amino acids: CASSTQLAGAADTQYF.

The rearrangement uses TRBV9 and TRBJ2-1; TCRdb's D gene call, TRBD2, goes unchecked for lack of DNA. The CDR3 covers 15 residues. Germline V gives CDR1 SGDLS, CDR2 YYNGEE. The chain's CDR3 is CASSAGGLRYNEQFF.

The chain is built from TRBV6-6 and TRBJ2-7; TCRdb's D gene call, TRBD1, goes unchecked for lack of DNA. CDR3 length: 13 amino acids. The germline V gene has CDR1 MNHNY and CDR2 SVGAGI (reference sequence). CDR3 in amino acids: CASTLTGFHEQYF.

V and J are TRBV7-2 and TRBJ2-7. Germline V gene lookup returns CDR1 SGHTA and CDR2 FQGNSA. CDR3 length equals 15 residues. CDR3 sequence reads: CASSSRVTLDYEQYF. The complete variable domain, with remaining parts taken from reference TRBV7-2 and TRBJ2-7, reads GAGVSQSPSNKVTEKGKDVELRCDPISGHTALYWYRQSLGQGLEFLIYFQGNSAPDKSGLPSDRFSAERTGGSVSTLTIQRTQQEDSAVYLCASSSRVTLDYEQYFGPGTRLTVT.

The chain combines TRBV12-3 or TRBV12-4 with TRBJ1-5; the TCRdb call, TRBD1, lacks DNA for checking. The CDR3 sequence is 14 residues long. CDR3 region: CASSLGDRAEPQHF.

The chain employs TRBV28 and TRBJ2-7; the TCRdb call, TRBD2, lacks DNA for checking. This CDR3 has 14 amino acids. The germline CDR1 and CDR2 sequences are MDHEN and SYDVKM. This CDR3 reads CASSQGGFNYEQYF.

The CDR3 is CASSPTGGLQETQYF. This chain uses TRBV7-9 with TRBJ2-5; the D call of TRBD1 rests on TCRdb alone, since no DNA is present to check it. The CDR3 sequence is 15 residues long. Germline V gene sequence: CDR1 SEHNR, CDR2 FQNEAQ (reference sequence).

The CDR3 is CASSFPGTGELFF. This sequence joins TRBV11-2 and TRBJ2-2. Per germline, CDR1 SGHAT and CDR2 FQNNGV. This CDR3 has 13 residues.

This chain connects TRBV11-3 to TRBJ2-7. The CDR3 runs 11 residues. Germline CDR1 SGHNT, CDR2 YENEEA. The CDR3: CASSLDDEQYF.

The chain recombines TRBV7-9 with TRBJ1-4; TCRdb's D call of TRBD1 is untestable without DNA. The germline CDR1 and CDR2 sequences are SEHNR and FQNEAQ (reference sequence). This CDR3 region has 15 residues. CDR3 amino acids: CASSPRGRSNEKLFF.

The chain uses TRBV7-6 and TRBJ2-1; TCRdb's D call of TRBD1 is untestable without DNA. CDR1 and CDR2 from the germline V gene are SGHVS and FNYEAQ. This CDR3 has 20 amino acids. CDR3 region: CASSLVQGAFLTDGYNEQFF.

The chain has TRBV12-3 or TRBV12-4 and TRBJ2-1; absent DNA, TCRdb's TRBD1 call cannot be checked. The CDR3 contains 14 residues. The chain's CDR3 is CASSTGTGRDEQFF.